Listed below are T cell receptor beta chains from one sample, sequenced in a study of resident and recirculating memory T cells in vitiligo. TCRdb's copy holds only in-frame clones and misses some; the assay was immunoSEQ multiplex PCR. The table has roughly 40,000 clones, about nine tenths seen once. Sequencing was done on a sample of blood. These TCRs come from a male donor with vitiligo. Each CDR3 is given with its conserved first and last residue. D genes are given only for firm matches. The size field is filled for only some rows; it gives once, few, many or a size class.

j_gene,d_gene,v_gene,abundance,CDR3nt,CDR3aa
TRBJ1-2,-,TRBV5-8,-,TGTGCCAGCAGCTCCCGGACAGTTCCCTATGGCTACACCTTC,CASSSRTVPYGYTF
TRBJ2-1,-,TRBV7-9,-,TGTGCCAGCAGCTTTACGGTCAATGAGCAGTTCTTC,CASSFTVNEQFF
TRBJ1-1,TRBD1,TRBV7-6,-,TGTGCCAGCAGCAACCTCGCGACAGGGATGAACACTGAAGCTTTCTTT,CASSNLATGMNTEAFF
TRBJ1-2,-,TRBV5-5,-,TGTGCCAGCAGCCTCGGACAGATCTATGGCTACACCTTC,CASSLGQIYGYTF
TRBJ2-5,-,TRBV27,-,TGTGCCAGCAGTTTAAACAGGGCCCCAGAGACCCAGTACTTC,CASSLNRAPETQYF
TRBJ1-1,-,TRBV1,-,TGCACCAGCAAAGACTGCGGGGCAGTTCTTCACACTGAAGCTTTCTTT,CTSKDCGAVLHTEAFF
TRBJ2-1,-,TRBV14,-,TGTGCCAGCAGCCATAGGACTCCCCAAAGCTCCTACAATGAGCAGTTCTTC,CASSHRTPQSSYNEQFF
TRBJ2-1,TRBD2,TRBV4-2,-,TGTGCCAGCTGTTATACGGCTAGCGGGGGGGGTGAGCAGTTCTTC,CASCYTASGGGEQFF
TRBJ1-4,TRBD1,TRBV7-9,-,TGTGCCAGCAGCTCTCAGGACAGGGACGGGGATGAAAAACTGTTTTTT,CASSSQDRDGDEKLFF
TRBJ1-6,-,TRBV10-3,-,TGTGCCATCAGAAACAGGGATGTTAATTCACCCCTCCACTTT,CAIRNRDVNSPLHF
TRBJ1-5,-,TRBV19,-,TGTGCCAGTAGTATAGAGGCTGGCGGTAATCTAGTCGGCCGCAATCAGCCCCAGCATTTT,CASSIEAGGNLVGRNQPQHF
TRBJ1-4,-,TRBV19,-,TGTGCCAGTAGTCTGCGTGGTGAAAAACTGTTTTTT,CASSLRGEKLFF
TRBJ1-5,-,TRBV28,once,TGTGCCAGCAGTCTTCGGGGGGGCAATCAGCCCCAGCATTTT,CASSLRGGNQPQHF
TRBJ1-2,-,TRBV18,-,TGTGCCAGCTCACCATTTGAGGGAGACGGATATGGCTACACCTTC,CASSPFEGDGYGYTF
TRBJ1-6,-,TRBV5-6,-,TGTGCCAGCAGCTTGGACCCTTCGACAGGACGAAATTCACCCCTCCACTTT,CASSLDPSTGRNSPLHF
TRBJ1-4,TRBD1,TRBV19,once,TGTGCCAGTAGTCGACCGGGACAGCCGGCGTTTTTT,CASSRPGQPAFF
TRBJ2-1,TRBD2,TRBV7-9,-,TGTGCCAGCAGCTATCCGGGTGGGGTAGCGGGGGGCAATGAGCAGTTCTTC,CASSYPGGVAGGNEQFF
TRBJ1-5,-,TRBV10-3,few,TGTGCCATCAGTGAGCCGGGACAGCCCCAGCATTTT,CAISEPGQPQHF
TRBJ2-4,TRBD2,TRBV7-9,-,TGTGCCAGCAGCTTAGTGGGACTAGCCAACATTCAGTACTTC,CASSLVGLANIQYF
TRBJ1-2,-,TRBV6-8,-,TGTGCCAGCAGTCACACCCGGGTCAGAATTAACTATGGCTACACCTTC,CASSHTRVRINYGYTF
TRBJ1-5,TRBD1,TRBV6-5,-,TGTGCCAGCAGGTCAAAACAGGGGGCCCCTGGTCCCCAGCATTTT,CASRSKQGAPGPQHF
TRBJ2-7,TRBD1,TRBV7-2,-,TGTGCCAGCAGAGACCACACCGGGACAGGGTCCTACGAGCAGTACTTC,CASRDHTGTGSYEQYF
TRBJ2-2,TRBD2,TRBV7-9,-,TGTGCCAGCAGCCAACTAGCGGGGGGCTCCGGGGAGCTGTTTTTT,CASSQLAGGSGELFF
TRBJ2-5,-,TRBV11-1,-,TGTGCCAGCAGCTTAGACTACCAAGAGACCCAGTACTTC,CASSLDYQETQYF
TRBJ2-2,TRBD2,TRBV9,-,TGTGCCAGCAGCTCCACGGGCCGGGGGGATGCCGGGGAGCTGTTTTTT,CASSSTGRGDAGELFF
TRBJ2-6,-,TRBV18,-,TGTGCCAGCTCACCTCAATCCTCTGGGGCCAACGTCCTGACTTTC,CASSPQSSGANVLTF
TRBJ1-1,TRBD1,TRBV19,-,TGTGCCAGCAAAGGGACAGGGGCGCTCGCTTTCTTT,CASKGTGALAFF
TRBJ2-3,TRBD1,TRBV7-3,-,TGTGCCAGCAGCTTTCCGGGACAGGGGACGCAGTATTTT,CASSFPGQGTQYF
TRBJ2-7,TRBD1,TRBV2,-,TGTGCCAGCAGTGAAGGGATTGGACAGGGGGCGCGATACGAGCAGTACTTC,CASSEGIGQGARYEQYF
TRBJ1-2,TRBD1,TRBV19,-,TGTGCCAGTAGTCCCCGGACAGGGTTAAACTATGGCTACACCTTC,CASSPRTGLNYGYTF
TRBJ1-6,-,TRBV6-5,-,TGTGCCAGCAGTTACTGGGGGCGAGGGGAGTCACCCCTCCACTTT,CASSYWGRGESPLHF
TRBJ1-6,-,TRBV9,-,TGTGCCAGCAGCGTAGAATGGGGGGTAGGATCACCCCTCCACTTT,CASSVEWGVGSPLHF
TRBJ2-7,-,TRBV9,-,TGTGCCAGCAGCGAGAGCCCCCTCGCGTCCTACGAGCAGTACTTC,CASSESPLASYEQYF
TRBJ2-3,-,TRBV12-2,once,TGTGCAAGTCGCAACAGGGGCGGGGGGTCTTCAGATACGCAGTATTTT,CASRNRGGGSSDTQYF
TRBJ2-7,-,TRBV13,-,TGTGCCAGCAGCTTAGGCTCGGAGGGGGCCCACGAGCAGTACTTC,CASSLGSEGAHEQYF
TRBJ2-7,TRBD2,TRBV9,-,TGTGCCAGCAGTCCGACAACGGGGGGCGAGCAGTACTTC,CASSPTTGGEQYF
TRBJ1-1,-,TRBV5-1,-,TGCGCCAGCAGCTTGGTACCAGGGTCTGAAGCTTTCTTT,CASSLVPGSEAFF
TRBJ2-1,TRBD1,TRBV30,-,TGTGCCTGGAGTGGGACAGGGAAGCAGTTCTTC,CAWSGTGKQFF
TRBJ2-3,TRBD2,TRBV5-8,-,TGTGCCAGCAGCTTCCAGTTAGCGGGCCCCCTTCCCACGGCGCAGTATTTT,CASSFQLAGPLPTAQYF
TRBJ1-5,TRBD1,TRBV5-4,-,TGTGCCAGCAGCTTGGATGGGTCGGGACAGGGTCAGCCCCAGCATTTT,CASSLDGSGQGQPQHF
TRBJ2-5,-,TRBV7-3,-,TGTGCCAGCAGCCGCCTTTCTTTGGGGGCCGGGGAGACCCAGTACTTC,CASSRLSLGAGETQYF
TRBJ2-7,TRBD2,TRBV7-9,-,TGTGCCAGCAGCGGGGGGGGACCTGGCCCTTACTACGAGCAGTACTTC,CASSGGGPGPYYEQYF
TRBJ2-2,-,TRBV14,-,TGTGCCAGCAGCCAAGGACTCGGGGGACCCGGGGAGCTGTTTTTT,CASSQGLGGPGELFF
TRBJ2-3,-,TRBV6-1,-,TGTGCCAGCAGTGACTCGGGGGGCTCCACAGATACGCAGTATTTT,CASSDSGGSTDTQYF
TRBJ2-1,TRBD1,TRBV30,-,TGTGCCTGGTGCCGGGACAGAGACAATGAGCAGTTCTTC,CAWCRDRDNEQFF
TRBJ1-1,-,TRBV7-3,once,TGTGCCAGCAGCTTGACAGGGAACACTGAAGCTTTCTTT,CASSLTGNTEAFF
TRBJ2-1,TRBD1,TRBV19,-,TGTGCCAGTAGTCTCACGGGACAGGGGGTCGGGGATGAGCAGTTCTTC,CASSLTGQGVGDEQFF
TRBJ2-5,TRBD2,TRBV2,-,TGTGCCAGCGGGGGGACTAGCTGGTACCAAGAGACCCAGTACTTC,CASGGTSWYQETQYF
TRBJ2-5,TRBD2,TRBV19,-,TGTGCCAGTAGTTCGGGACTAGCGGTGGGCCAGTACTTC,CASSSGLAVGQYF
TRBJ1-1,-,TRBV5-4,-,TGTGCCAGCAGCTTGGCCGGGGGGGGAACTGAAGCTTTCTTT,CASSLAGGGTEAFF
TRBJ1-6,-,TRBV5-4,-,TGTGCCAGCAGCTCAACCTACTCGGAGAGGGATTCACCCCTCCACTTT,CASSSTYSERDSPLHF
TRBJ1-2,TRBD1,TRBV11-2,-,TGTGCCAGCAGGGGGACAGGGGCCCCCTATGGCTACACCTTC,CASRGTGAPYGYTF
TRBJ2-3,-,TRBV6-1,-,TGTGCCAGCAATCGACAGCGCACAGATACGCAGTATTTT,CASNRQRTDTQYF
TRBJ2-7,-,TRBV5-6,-,TGTGCCAGCAGCTTATCGGACAGAGATTCCTACGAGCAGTACTTC,CASSLSDRDSYEQYF
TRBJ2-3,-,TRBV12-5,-,TGTGCTAGTGGCCGGAGCGGAATAGATACGCAGTATTTT,CASGRSGIDTQYF
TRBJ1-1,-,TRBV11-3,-,TGTGCCAGCAGCTTGTCACAGAACACTGAAGCTTTCTTT,CASSLSQNTEAFF
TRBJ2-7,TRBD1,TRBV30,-,TGTGCCTGGAGTTGGACAGGGGGGTCCTACGAGCAGTACTTC,CAWSWTGGSYEQYF